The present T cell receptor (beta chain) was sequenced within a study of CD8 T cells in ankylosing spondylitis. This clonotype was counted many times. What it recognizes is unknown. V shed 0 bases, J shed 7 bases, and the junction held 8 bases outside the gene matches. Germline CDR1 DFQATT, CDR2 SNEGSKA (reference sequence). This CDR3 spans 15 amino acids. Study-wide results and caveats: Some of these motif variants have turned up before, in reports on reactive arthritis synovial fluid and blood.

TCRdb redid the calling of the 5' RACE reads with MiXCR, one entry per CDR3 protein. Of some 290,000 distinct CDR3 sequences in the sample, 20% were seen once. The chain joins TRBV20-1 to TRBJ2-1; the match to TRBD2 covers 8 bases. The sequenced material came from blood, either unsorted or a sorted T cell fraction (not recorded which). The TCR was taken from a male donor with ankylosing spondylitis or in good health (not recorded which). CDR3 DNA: TGCAGTGCTAGAGATCTCGGACTAGCTATAAATGAGCAGTTCTTC. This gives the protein CSARDLGLAINEQFF.